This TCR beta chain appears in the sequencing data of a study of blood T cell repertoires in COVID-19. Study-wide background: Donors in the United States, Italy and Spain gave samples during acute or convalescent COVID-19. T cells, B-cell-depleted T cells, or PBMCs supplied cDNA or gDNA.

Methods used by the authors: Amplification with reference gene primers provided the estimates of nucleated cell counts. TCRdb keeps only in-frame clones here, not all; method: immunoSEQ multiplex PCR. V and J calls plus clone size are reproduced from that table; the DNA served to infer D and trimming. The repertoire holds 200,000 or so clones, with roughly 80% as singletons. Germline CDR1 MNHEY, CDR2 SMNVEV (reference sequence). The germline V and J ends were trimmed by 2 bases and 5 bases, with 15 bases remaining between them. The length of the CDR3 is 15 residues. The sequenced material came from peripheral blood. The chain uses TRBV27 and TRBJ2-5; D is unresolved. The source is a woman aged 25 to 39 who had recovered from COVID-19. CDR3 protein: CASSLGRGVWETQYF. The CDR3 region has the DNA TGTGCCAGCAGTTTAGGTCGAGGAGTTTGGGAGACCCAGTACTTC.